Listed here are 20 T cell receptor beta chains from one sample, sequenced in a study of T-cell reconstitution after alpha-beta-depleted transplantation in children. Molecular barcoding with unique molecular identifiers was used for the TCRbeta library. TCRdb reanalysed the PCR reads using MiXCR and keeps one entry per CDR3 protein. The sample yields about 980,000 distinct CDR3 sequences, about 30% seen once. Here the sequenced sample was PBMCs, mostly from graft donor cells, taken 360 days after TCRalphabeta/CD19-depleted stem cell transplant. Receptors originate from a boy under three years old who had a stem cell transplant for SCID, so the T cells may come from the graft donor.

V usage is TRBV12-3 or TRBV12-4 and J usage is TRBJ2-1; TRBD1 is a possible D gene (5 bases). The CDR3 length is 15 residues. V gave up 5 bases and J gave up 2 bases, with 13 bases separating them. This chain's CDR3 is CASSPQGTAYNEQFF. As DNA, the CDR3 is TGTGCCAGCAGTCCGCAGGGTACCGCCTACAATGAGCAGTTCTTC.

The sample holds a few counts of this clonotype. This chain connects TRBV7-8 to TRBJ2-6; D gene uncertain. This CDR3 has 16 residues. Germline lookup yields CDR1 SGHVS and CDR2 FQNEAQ. The V end lost 2 bases, the J end lost 8 bases, and 16 bases lay between the germline ends. The chain's CDR3 is CASSLPDQRTSNVLTF. The CDR3 nucleotides are TGTGCCAGCAGCTTACCAGATCAGAGGACCTCCAACGTCCTGACTTTC.

DNA for the CDR3: TGTGCCAGCAGCATGGACAGGGGCCCCTATGGCTACACCTTC. This sequence encodes CASSMDRGPYGYTF. J is TRBJ1-2 and V is TRBV7-2; 9 nucleotides match TRBD1. The junction had 5 bases not matched to a gene; V was cut back by 5 bases and J by 4 bases. The CDR3 length is 14 residues. CDR1 and CDR2 from the germline V gene are SGHTA and FQGNSA.

The genes are TRBV6-5 and TRBJ2-7, with 9 bases matching TRBD1. Losses at the gene ends were 0 bases for V and 0 bases for J; bases not matched to a gene: 6. Germline lookup yields CDR1 MNHEY and CDR2 SVGAGI. CDR3 size: 17 residues. CDR3 sequence reads: CASSYSSAGQGSYEQYF. DNA of the CDR3: TGTGCCAGCAGTTACTCGAGTGCGGGACAGGGCTCCTACGAGCAGTACTTC.

The chain uses TRBV12-3 or TRBV12-4 and TRBJ2-1, with 7 bases lining up with TRBD1. V shed 5 bases and J 3 bases; nucleotides not matched to a gene: 7. This CDR3 has 15 residues. Here the CDR3 reads CASSLHRDSYNEQFF. The CDR3 region has the DNA TGTGCCAGCAGTCTTCACCGGGACAGCTACAATGAGCAGTTCTTC.

This clonotype was observed a handful of times. The V call is TRBV9, the J call TRBJ2-3; D not resolved. Trimming removed 3 bases from V and 3 bases from J, with 11 bases in between. The CDR3 covers 14 residues. Germline lookup yields CDR1 SGDLS and CDR2 YYNGEE. The CDR3 nucleotides read TGTGCCAGCAGCGCGGCGCAGGTTACAGATACGCAGTATTTT. This gives the protein CASSAAQVTDTQYF.

In its sample, this clonotype was seen a few times. J is TRBJ2-3 and V is TRBV7-2; D might be TRBD2 (5 bases). This CDR3 is 13 amino acids long. The germline V gene has CDR1 SGHTA and CDR2 FQGNSA. The ends were cut back, 1 base at V and 10 bases at J, with 12 bases in the middle. The CDR3 DNA reads as TGTGCCAGCAGCTTAGAAGCGGAGGTCTCGCAGTATTTT. Its translation: CASSLEAEVSQYF.

The chain uses TRBV9 and TRBJ2-2; weak D call: TRBD2 (5 bases). The germline V gene encodes CDR1 SGDLS and CDR2 YYNGEE. V lost 0 bases and J lost 6, with 6 bases in between. The CDR3 sequence is 13 residues long. In DNA form, the CDR3 reads TGTGCCAGCAGCGTAGGGGAGTCCGGGGAGCTGTTTTTT. Amino acids: CASSVGESGELFF.

This clonotype was observed once. The rearrangement links TRBV7-6 to TRBJ1-3; D perhaps matches TRBD1 (5 bases). The CDR3 has 16 amino acids. CDR1 is SGHVS, CDR2 FNYEAQ, per germline. The V and J ends lost 4 bases and 5 bases respectively, with 18 bases between them. CDR3 sequence (DNA): TGTGCCAGCAGCTCCCCCCTCCTTGGGGGAAGAAACACCATATATTTT. This encodes CASSSPLLGGRNTIYF.

This clonotype was picked up a small number of times. The CDR3 protein is CAIRDQDLTDTQYF. Written as DNA, the CDR3 is TGTGCCATCAGGGACCAGGATCTAACAGATACGCAGTATTTT. The chain couples TRBV10-3 to TRBJ2-3; D not certain. The CDR3 is 14 amino acids. Germline V CDR1 and CDR2: ENHRY, SYGVKD. V lost 6 bases to trimming and J lost 3 bases, with 13 bases between them.

The chain couples TRBV18 to TRBJ2-7; 9 bases are a match to TRBD1. V gave up 4 bases and J gave up 4 bases; unmatched junction bases: 8. The CDR3 has 15 residues. Germline loops: CDR1 KGHSH, CDR2 LQKENI. As DNA, the CDR3 is TGTGCCAGCTCACGACGGGGACAGGGTGGTTACGAGCAGTACTTC. Translation gives CASSRRGQGGYEQYF.

The chain couples TRBV27 to TRBJ2-7; TRBD2 agrees at 15 bases. CDR1 is MNHEY, CDR2 SMNVEV, per germline (reference sequence). This CDR3 has 17 amino acids. The V and J ends lost 5 bases and 0 bases, in that order; junction bases with no gene match: 5. CDR3 region: CASSRQGLAGGSYEQYF. CDR3 in DNA: TGTGCCAGCAGTCGCCAGGGACTAGCGGGGGGCTCCTACGAGCAGTACTTC.

The table lists this clonotype with a few counts. V usage is TRBV12-3 or TRBV12-4 and J usage is TRBJ1-2; perhaps TRBD1 as D (6 bases). The CDR3 is 13 residues long. The V and J ends lost 7 bases and 13 bases respectively, with 22 bases between them. The CDR3 reads CASNPQRGALPTF. The CDR3 region has the DNA TGTGCCAGCAACCCTCAAAGGGGGGCTCTCCCCACCTTC.

In this sample, this clonotype turned up a few times. The chain uses TRBV29-1 and TRBJ2-1, with TRBD2 identical over 12 bases. This CDR3 is built from 15 residues. CDR1 SQVTM and CDR2 ANQGSEA come from the germline V gene. The V segment lost 1 base and the J segment 7 bases; nucleotides outside the gene matches: 5. The DNA of the CDR3 is TGCAGCGTTGAAGGCCCTAGCGGGGGGGCAAATGAGCAGTTCTTC. The encoded protein is CSVEGPSGGANEQFF.

This clonotype was seen more than once but under ten times. The chain recombines TRBV29-1 with TRBJ2-5; a weak D match, TRBD2 (5 bases). The CDR3 sequence is 19 residues long. Germline V gives CDR1 SQVTM, CDR2 ANQGSEA. Trimming shortened V by 1 base and J by 4 bases, and 28 bases separated the two germline ends. CDR3 in amino acids: CSVEGGGALTPGGLETQYF. CDR3 sequence (DNA): TGCAGCGTTGAAGGAGGAGGCGCCTTGACCCCCGGAGGTTTAGAGACCCAGTACTTC.

The chain links TRBV5-1 to TRBJ2-7; 10 bases match TRBD2. The length of the CDR3 is 18 residues. The germline V gene has CDR1 SGHRS and CDR2 YFSETQ. With 0 bases clipped from V and 2 bases from J, the junction kept 11 bases outside the gene matches. CDR3 residues: CASSLASGGEHNPYEQYF. CDR3 coding DNA: TGCGCCAGCAGCTTGGCTAGCGGGGGAGAGCATAACCCCTACGAGCAGTACTTC.

This clonotype was seen a handful of times. The V gene is TRBV20-1, the J gene TRBJ2-1; D is unresolved. The CDR3 totals 11 residues. CDR1 is DFQATT, CDR2 SNEGSKA, per germline (reference sequence). Trimming removed 0 bases at V and 10 bases at J, with 7 bases between. In DNA form, the CDR3 reads TGCAGTGCTAGAGATCGTGTGGAGCAGTTCTTC. Translated: CSARDRVEQFF.

For this clonotype: In this CDR3 the conserved last residue, phenylalanine or tryptophan, is missing, so a read error is likely. This rearrangement joins TRBV20-1 to TRBJ2-1; 10 positions match TRBD2. The V gene end was trimmed by 5 bases and the J gene end by 7 bases; junction bases not matched to a gene: 11. There are 15 residues in the CDR3. Germline V gives CDR1 DFQATT, CDR2 SNEGSKA (reference sequence). The CDR3 protein is CSASRQRGGHNEQFS. The CDR3, as DNA: TGCAGTGCTTCTCGTCAGCGGGGGGGCCATAATGAGCAGTTCTCC.

CDR3 amino acids: CATSEPGTGTDTQYF. The CDR3 DNA is TGTGCCACCAGTGAACCCGGGACAGGCACAGATACGCAGTATTTT. V and J are TRBV24-1 and TRBJ2-3; 7 positions agree with TRBD1. The CDR3 length is 15 residues. Germline V CDR1 and CDR2: KGHDR, SFDVKD. V shed 4 bases, J shed 1 base, and the junction held 4 bases outside the gene matches.

V gene TRBV4-1 combines with J gene TRBJ2-3; D might be TRBD2 (6 bases). The germline V gene encodes CDR1 MGHRA and CDR2 YSYEKL. The CDR3 extends over 16 amino acids. V shed 1 base and J shed 4 bases, with 15 bases lying between them. CDR3 sequence (DNA): TGCGCCAGCAGCCAAGTTCTTTGGTCGGGAGCAGATACGCAGTATTTT. Its translation is CASSQVLWSGADTQYF.